This T cell receptor beta chain appears in the sequencing data of a study of identical twins. Findings and limits, study-wide: Twins showed weaker excess sharing in their beta out-of-frame sequences.

TCRdb recomputed calls from the 5' RACE reads with MiXCR, one row per CDR3 protein. The sample lists around 1.7 million distinct CDR3 sequences, 32% occurring once. Between the trimmed V and J ends, which lost 0 bases and 2 bases, there was a span of 8 bases. Germline V gene sequence: CDR1 DFQATT, CDR2 SNEGSKA (reference sequence). This CDR3 has 14 amino acids. In the case of this clonotype: What it binds is unknown.

The TCR was taken from a newborn girl in good health. This rearrangement joins TRBV20-1 to TRBJ1-5; perhaps TRBD1 as D (6 bases). The sample comprised cord blood. The CDR3 loop reads CSARERTGNQPQHF. The CDR3 DNA follows: TGCAGTGCTAGAGAGAGGACAGGCAATCAGCCCCAGCATTTT.